Described below is a single T cell receptor (beta chain) sequence and its context. What this receptor recognizes is not known. Base qualities are missing; no much larger clone stands one base away. The trial excluded patients who had a history of autoimmune disease or were on systemic immunosuppression. Peripheral blood for TCR sequencing was collected from all dose cohorts at baseline, on cycle 4 day 1, and on cycle 7 day 1. Samples were obtained from an open-label, multicenter, first-in-human phase I dose-escalation trial of ivuxolimab. Adults with locally advanced or metastatic melanoma, renal cell, hepatocellular, or head and neck squamous cell carcinoma were enrolled in the trial. Before TCR sequencing, CD4+ and CD8+ T cells were separately sorted from peripheral blood. Genomic DNA was extracted from sorted cells for sequencing of the TCRbeta CDR3 region. The immunoSEQ Assay was used to sequence the TCRbeta CDR3 regions. The immuneACCESS repertoire file appears here via TCRdb, limited to in-frame rearrangements. These files lack a portion of the clones; in checked studies, under half of the deficit traces to unresolved V genes, and the cause of the others is not known. This sample has more than 45,000 clones in its table, and about 85% of those were observed once. The top ten constitute about 5.1% of the sample.

This record comes from a study of OX40 agonist ivuxolimab in advanced cancers. Background on the whole study: Ivuxolimab, which targeted the costimulatory receptor OX40 (CD134), was an agonistic, fully human IgG2 monoclonal antibody. Intravenous ivuxolimab was administered to patients every 2 weeks at six dose levels: 0.01, 0.1, 0.3, 1.5, 3 and 10 mg/kg. Among the roughly 50 dose-escalation patients, around 20 had hepatocellular carcinoma, about 15 melanoma, 9 renal cell carcinoma and 9 head and neck cancer. The dose-escalation cohort was around 84% male with a mean age of about 58 years, ranging from about 20 to 80. Patients were allowed to have had prior anti-PD-1, anti-PD-L1 or anti-CTLA-4 therapy, and around 43% of the dose-escalation patients had been treated with checkpoint inhibitors. Partial responses occurred in three dose-escalation patients: two with cutaneous melanoma and one with hepatocellular carcinoma. Peripheral TCRbeta sequencing aimed to test whether ivuxolimab altered TCR sequence diversity and caused clonal T-cell expansion. The paper covers the monotherapy dose-escalation part of the phase I ivuxolimab trial, which included N ≈ 50 patients. Paper-wide results and their limitations: Antigen specificity was not determined for the clonally expanded peripheral T cells. Low levels of normalized T-cell clonal expansion were also shown by some nonresponding patients. Partial responders in the 0.1-3.0 mg/kg groups had among the lowest normalized peripheral clonal expansion, especially among CD8+ T cells. After ivuxolimab, CD8+ T cells had more expanded clones than CD4+ T cells on average. At doses from 0.1 to 3.0 mg/kg, clonal expansion was seen in both CD4+ and CD8+ blood T cells between baseline and week 6.

The CDR3 goes from the cysteine to the phenylalanine over 15 residues. Of the read, only the CDR3 DNA is kept; its 45 bases are in frame from base 1. The germline V gene sets CDR1 to LGHNA and CDR2 to YNFKEQ. The trim is 0 bases for V and 1 base for J, with a gap of 9 bases between the germline ends. This chain joins TRBV4-2 to TRBJ2-5; confidence is insufficient to name the D gene. The input for sequencing was CD4+ or CD8+ T cells sorted from blood, taken in a trial of the OX40 agonist ivuxolimab. This sequence was found in an adult with an advanced solid tumor such as melanoma, head and neck, liver or kidney cancer. For the CDR3, the sequence is CASSQEAEIQETQYF. The nucleotides are TGTGCCAGCAGCCAAGAGGCAGAAATCCAAGAGACCCAGTACTTC.